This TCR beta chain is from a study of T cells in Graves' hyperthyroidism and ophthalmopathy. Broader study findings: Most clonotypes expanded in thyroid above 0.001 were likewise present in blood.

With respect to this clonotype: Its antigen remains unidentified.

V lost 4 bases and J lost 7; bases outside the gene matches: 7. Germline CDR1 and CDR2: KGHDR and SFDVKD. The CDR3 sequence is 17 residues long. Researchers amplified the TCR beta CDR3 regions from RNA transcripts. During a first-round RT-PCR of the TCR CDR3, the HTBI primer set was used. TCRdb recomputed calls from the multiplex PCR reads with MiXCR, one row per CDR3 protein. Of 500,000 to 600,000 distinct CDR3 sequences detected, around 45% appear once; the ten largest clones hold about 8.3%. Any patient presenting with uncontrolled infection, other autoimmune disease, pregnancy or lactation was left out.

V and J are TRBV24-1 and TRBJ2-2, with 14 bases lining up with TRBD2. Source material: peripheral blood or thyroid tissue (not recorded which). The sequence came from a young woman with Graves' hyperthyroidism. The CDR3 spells CATSDAGTSGSFGELFF. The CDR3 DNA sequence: TGTGCCACCAGTGACGCCGGGACTAGCGGGAGTTTCGGGGAGCTGTTTTTT.